This T cell receptor beta chain appears in the sequencing data of a study of blood T cell repertoires in COVID-19. Study-level background: The cDNA or gDNA used as material had been derived from T cells, B-cell-depleted T cells, or PBMCs.

Sequenced by immunoSEQ multiplex PCR; TCRdb stores in-frame clones only, minus some. Here the sample spans more than 250,000 clones, roughly 85% being singletons. Germline V gene sequence: CDR1 LNHDA, CDR2 SQIVND (reference sequence). The CDR3 length is 13 residues. V lost 6 bases to trimming and J lost 4 bases, with 10 bases between them. The clonotype was recovered from a woman in her twenties or thirties who had recovered from COVID-19. V gene TRBV19 combines with J gene TRBJ1-5; the D gene is possibly TRBD1 (5 bases). The sequenced material came from PBMCs or T cells enriched from blood (not recorded which). CDR3 protein: CASSADRNQPQHF. CDR3 nucleotide sequence: TGTGCCAGTAGCGCCGACAGAAATCAGCCCCAGCATTTT.